These 5 T cell receptor beta chains were all obtained from the same sample, sequenced in a study of cytomegalovirus exposure and HLA in healthy donors. The study ran its PCR with 60 Vbeta and 13 Jbeta primers. TCRdb keeps only in-frame clones here, not all; method: immunoSEQ multiplex PCR. The data contain roughly 150,000 clones, 79% of them seen just once; the ten biggest clones take up about 6.8%. Sequencing used PBMCs. These receptors were taken from a man between 40 and 49 years old in good health and CMV-seropositive.

The chain has TRBV5-1 and TRBJ2-5, with D uncertain. V lost 4 bases and J 2 bases, leaving 9 bases between the germline ends. Germline V gives CDR1 SGHRS, CDR2 YFSETQ. This CDR3 has 13 amino acids. The CDR3 reads CASSTSRQETQYF. The CDR3 DNA is TGCGCCAGCAGCACCTCGCGACAAGAGACCCAGTACTTC.

In its sample, this clone was seen once. The chain carries TRBV19 and TRBJ1-6; TRBD1 might be the D (6 bases). Trimming pared 7 bases from V and 7 bases from J, leaving 14 bases between. CDR3 length equals 14 residues. CDR1 is LNHDA, CDR2 SQIVND, per germline (reference sequence). The CDR3 is CASTLGQTNSPLHF. The CDR3 nucleotides read TGTGCCAGTACCCTCGGACAGACGAATTCACCCCTCCACTTT.

This clone showed up just once. The chain couples TRBV7-8 to TRBJ2-5, with a possible D match to TRBD1 (5 bases). V was trimmed by 3 bases and J by 3 bases, leaving 11 bases between them. The CDR3 has 14 amino acids. Per the germline V gene, CDR1 is SGHVS and CDR2 is FQNEAQ. The CDR3 loop is CASSFGVREETQYF. The CDR3 DNA follows: TGTGCCAGCAGCTTTGGAGTCAGGGAAGAGACCCAGTACTTC.

The V and J genes are TRBV19 and TRBJ2-3; a possible D gene is TRBD1 (6 bases). V lost 5 bases and J 4 bases, leaving 16 bases between the germline ends. This CDR3 contains 15 residues. Germline-derived CDR1 and CDR2 are LNHDA and SQIVND (reference sequence). The CDR3 spells CASSGRNTGSDTQYF. The CDR3 nucleotides are TGTGCCAGTAGTGGGCGAAATACAGGGTCAGATACGCAGTATTTT.

The chain links TRBV28 to TRBJ1-4; unclear D gene. Germline V gives CDR1 MDHEN, CDR2 SYDVKM. V was clipped by 1 base and J by 12 bases, with 12 bases between them. This CDR3 is 13 amino acids long. CDR3 sequence reads: CASSLSIWSELFF. The CDR3 bases are TGTGCCAGCAGTTTATCTATTTGGTCGGAACTGTTTTTT.